The 19 T cell receptor beta chains in this list originate from one sample, sequenced in a study of T cells in localized non-small cell lung cancer. Only in-frame clones appear in the TCRdb table, and some are missing; sequencing was by immunoSEQ multiplex PCR. The sample consists of thousands of clones, about 31% of them appearing once. The sequencing used normal lung tissue next to the tumor, collected before any cancer treatment. The receptor source for this set is a woman between 35 and 70 years old with stage I lung adenocarcinoma.

The J gene is TRBJ2-3, the V gene TRBV29-1; tentatively, D is TRBD2 (5 bases). Germline V gene data show CDR1 as SQVTM and CDR2 as ANQGSEA. The CDR3 has 17 amino acids. CDR3 sequence: CSSVRALDLSYTDTQYF. In nucleotides, the CDR3 is TGCAGTAGCGTTAGGGCCTTGGATCTTTCGTACACAGATACGCAGTATTTT.

The chain is built from TRBV5-1 and TRBJ2-5; 14 bases match TRBD2. V trimming: 2 bases; J trimming: 4 bases; junction bases outside the gene matches: 7. The CDR3 length is 17 residues. The germline gives CDR1 SGHRS, CDR2 YFSETQ. CDR3 DNA: TGCGCCAGCAGCTTCGGGGGACTAGCGGGAGTGGGAGAGACCCAGTACTTC. Translation: CASSFGGLAGVGETQYF.

The chain combines TRBV15 with TRBJ1-5; 7 bases fit TRBD1. With V trimmed by 8 bases and J by 1 base, 17 bases remained unmatched. This CDR3 comprises 18 residues. CDR1 and CDR2 (germline): LNHNV, YYDKDF (reference sequence). CDR3 in amino acids: CATSLGQAGRLSNQPQHF. As DNA, the CDR3 is TGTGCCACCTCGCTCGGACAGGCTGGGAGGTTAAGCAATCAGCCCCAGCATTTT.

In its sample, this clone was seen a few times. This chain joins TRBV6-8 and TRBJ1-4, with unresolved D. There are 15 residues in the CDR3. CDR1 is MNHGY and CDR2 is SAAAGT in the germline V gene. V lost 0 bases to trimming and J lost 2 bases, with 7 bases between them. Here the CDR3 DNA reads TGTGCCAGCAGTTACTCTGGATTGACTAATGAAAAACTGTTTTTT. This gives the protein CASSYSGLTNEKLFF.

This clone appeared many times. The chain couples TRBV5-4 to TRBJ2-3, with TRBD2 as a possible D gene (5 bases). Germline-derived CDR1 and CDR2 are SGHNT and YYREEE (reference sequence). The length of the CDR3 is 16 residues. The V gene lost 2 bases and the J gene lost 0 bases, with 13 bases spanning the gap. The CDR3 sequence: CASSLRAGASTDTQYF. Here the CDR3 DNA reads TGTGCCAGCAGCTTACGGGCGGGCGCTAGCACAGATACGCAGTATTTT.

In its sample, this clone ranks as medium-sized (0.01 to 0.1%). The rearrangement uses TRBV6-8 and TRBJ2-2; 10 bases are a match to TRBD2. The CDR3 runs to 16 residues. V shed 0 bases and J 6 bases; nucleotides not matched to a gene: 4. Germline V gene lookup returns CDR1 MNHGY and CDR2 SAAAGT. The CDR3 here is CASSYSNLAGAGELFF. The CDR3 nucleotides read TGTGCCAGCAGTTACTCGAATCTAGCGGGAGCCGGGGAGCTGTTTTTT.

This clone counts as medium-sized (0.01 to 0.1%). V gene TRBV11-3 combines with J gene TRBJ2-5; TRBD2 aligns across 13 bases. Germline V CDR1 and CDR2: SGHNT, YENEEA. Unmatched junction bases numbered 10, after V lost 2 bases and J lost 1 base. CDR3 size: 19 residues. The CDR3 sequence is CASSLSYATSGRFQETQYF. The CDR3 nucleotides read TGTGCCAGCAGCTTAAGTTATGCGACTAGCGGGAGGTTCCAAGAGACCCAGTACTTC.

This chain uses TRBV19 with TRBJ2-3; D is unresolved. Germline V CDR1 and CDR2: LNHDA, SQIVND (reference sequence). Trimming stripped 4 bases from V and 3 bases from J, with 17 bases between. This CDR3 has 16 residues. The CDR3 nucleotides read TGTGCCAGTAGTAGGAATCACGCGGCGTCTACAGATACGCAGTATTTT. This encodes CASSRNHAASTDTQYF. Using reference TRBV19 and TRBJ2-3 for the parts outside the CDR3, the full variable domain is DGGITQSPKYLFRKEGQNVTLSCEQNLNHDAMYWYRQDPGQGLRLIYYSQIVNDFQKGDIAEGYSVSREKKESFPLTVTSAQKNPTAFYLCASSRNHAASTDTQYFGPGTRLTVL.

This clone was picked up a small number of times. The chain uses TRBV29-1 and TRBJ2-1, with a possible D match to TRBD1 (5 bases). Trimming took off 7 bases at V and 5 bases at J, with 12 bases between the two ends. Germline CDR1 is SQVTM and CDR2 is ANQGSEA. CDR3 length: 12 amino acids. In nucleotides, the CDR3 is TGCAGCGCAGCGCCAGGGAACAATGAGCAGTTCTTC. Translation: CSAAPGNNEQFF.

Judged by abundance, this clone is medium-sized (0.01 to 0.1%). The same CDR3 is also encoded by other DNA sequences in this sample. The CDR3 protein is CASSLVVGNTEAFF. DNA for the CDR3: TGTGCCAGCAGCTTAGTGGTGGGGAACACTGAAGCTTTCTTT. V and J are TRBV11-3 and TRBJ1-1; unclear D gene. Germline CDR1 is SGHNT and CDR2 is YENEEA. Trimming cost V 1 base and J 1 base, with 7 bases left between them. The CDR3 consists of 14 residues.

V gene TRBV6-7 combines with J gene TRBJ2-7; 8 nucleotides align to TRBD2. TRBV6-7 is filed as an ORF, its function uncertain. The CDR3 is 15 amino acids. V lost 5 bases, J lost 0 bases, and 6 bases stayed unmatched. The CDR3 bases are TGTGCCAGCAGTAGTCGAGGACTAGCCTCCTACGAGCAGTACTTC. Residues: CASSSRGLASYEQYF.

By frequency in the sample, this clone is medium-sized. The genes are TRBV11-3 and TRBJ2-6; D call uncertain. Trimming left V 2 bases short and J 3 bases short, with 5 bases between. This CDR3 is 14 amino acids long. Germline assignment: CDR1 SGHNT and CDR2 YENEEA. DNA for the CDR3: TGTGCCAGCAGCTTAAGGAGTGGGGCCAACGTCCTGACTTTC. As protein: CASSLRSGANVLTF.

This clone showed up just a few times. The gene calls are TRBV14 and TRBJ2-7; tentative D call: TRBD1 (5 bases). The CDR3 sequence is 16 residues long. The germline CDR1 and CDR2 sequences are SGHDN and FVKESK. V lost 3 bases, J lost 3 bases, and 18 bases lay in between. CDR3 coding DNA: TGTGCCAGCAGCCACTTTGCGAAGGGGTTGGACTACGAGCAGTACTTC. Protein: CASSHFAKGLDYEQYF.

This clone appeared a few times. The genes are TRBV6-8 and TRBJ2-7; possible D gene TRBD2, 6 bases. Per the germline V gene, CDR1 is MNHGY and CDR2 is SAAAGT. Trimming stripped 7 bases from V and 2 bases from J, with 15 bases between. CDR3 length: 14 residues. As DNA, the CDR3 is TGTGCCAGCACAAGCCCTAGCGAAACCTACGAGCAGTACTTC. This gives the protein CASTSPSETYEQYF.

The V gene is TRBV9, the J gene TRBJ2-3; 8 bases are a match to TRBD2. This CDR3 spans 16 amino acids. Germline V gene sequence: CDR1 SGDLS, CDR2 YYNGEE. J was trimmed by 2 bases and V by 0 bases; bases with no gene match: 5. CDR3 sequence: CASSVVSSGYTDTQYF. CDR3 bases: TGTGCCAGCAGCGTAGTATCTAGCGGGTACACAGATACGCAGTATTTT. The whole variable domain, filled in from reference TRBV9 and TRBJ2-3, reads DSGVTQTPKHLITATGQRVTLRCSPRSGDLSVYWYQQSLDQGLQFLIQYYNGEERAKGNILERFSAQQFPDLHSELNLSSLELGDSALYFCASSVVSSGYTDTQYFGPGTRLTVL.

This clone was found a few times. The V call is TRBV6-8, the J call TRBJ1-5; TRBD1 agrees at 7 bases. This CDR3 has 15 residues. V was pared by 5 bases and J by 3 bases, with 7 bases of the junction left unmatched. The V gene's germline CDR1 is MNHGY and CDR2 SAAAGT. CDR3 sequence: CASSRRDSPNQPQHF. For the CDR3, the DNA is TGTGCCAGCAGTCGCCGGGACAGCCCCAATCAGCCCCAGCATTTT.

This clone turned up a few times. The chain recombines TRBV14 with TRBJ2-5; 13 nucleotides match TRBD2. Per germline, CDR1 SGHDN and CDR2 FVKESK. The V gene end was trimmed by 5 bases and the J gene end by 4 bases; junction bases not matched to a gene: 1. CDR3 size: 14 residues. This CDR3 is CASSWTSGRETQYF. The CDR3 coding sequence is TGTGCCAGCAGCTGGACTAGCGGGAGAGAGACCCAGTACTTC.

In its sample, this clone was seen a few times. J is TRBJ1-1 and V is TRBV4-1; the D is unclear. V lost 0 bases and J lost 7, with 15 bases in between. CDR3 length: 15 amino acids. CDR1 MGHRA and CDR2 YSYEKL come from the germline V gene. The CDR3, as DNA: TGCGCCAGCAGCCAAGAACAGCAAGGGTACGGTGAAGCTTTCTTT. Its translation: CASSQEQQGYGEAFF.

This clone was found a few times. This rearrangement joins TRBV1 to TRBJ2-1; TRBD2, the table's D call, lacks a check against the DNA. TRBV1 is a documented pseudogene. The CDR3 contains 13 residues. The CDR3 nucleotides read TGCGCCAGCAGCCAAGGTTCGGTGAAAGAGCAGTTCTTC. It translates to CASSQGSVKEQFF.